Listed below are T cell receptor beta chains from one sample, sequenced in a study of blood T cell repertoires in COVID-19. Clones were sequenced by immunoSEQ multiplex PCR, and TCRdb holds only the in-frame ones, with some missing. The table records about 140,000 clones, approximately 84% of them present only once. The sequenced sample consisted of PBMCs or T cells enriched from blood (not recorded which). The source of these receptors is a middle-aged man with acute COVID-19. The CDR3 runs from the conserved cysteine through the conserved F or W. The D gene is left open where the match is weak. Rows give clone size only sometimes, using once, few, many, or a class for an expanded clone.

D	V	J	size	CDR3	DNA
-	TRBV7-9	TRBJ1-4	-	CASSLGPNEKLFF	TGTGCCAGCAGCTTAGGGCCCAATGAAAAACTGTTTTTT
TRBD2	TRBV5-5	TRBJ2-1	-	CASSWDYPMVFSDNEQFF	TGTGCCAGCAGCTGGGACTACCCGATGGTGTTTTCCGACAATGAGCAGTTCTTC
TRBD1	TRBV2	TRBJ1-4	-	CASRVVGTGAEKLFF	TGTGCCAGCAGGGTCGTTGGGACAGGGGCCGAAAAACTGTTTTTT
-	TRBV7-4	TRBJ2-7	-	CASSQNFRATYEQYF	TGTGCCAGCAGCCAAAATTTCAGGGCAACCTACGAGCAGTACTTC
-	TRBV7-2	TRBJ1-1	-	CASSLSRRRGTEAFF	TGTGCCAGCAGCTTATCGAGGAGGAGAGGCACTGAAGCTTTCTTT
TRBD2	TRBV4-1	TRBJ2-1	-	CASSPWTSGNTYNEQFF	TGCGCCAGCAGCCCCTGGACTAGCGGGAACACCTACAATGAGCAGTTCTTC
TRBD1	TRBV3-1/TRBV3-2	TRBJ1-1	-	CASSNPHRGSNTEAFF	TGTGCCAGCAGCAACCCCCACAGGGGATCGAACACTGAAGCTTTCTTT
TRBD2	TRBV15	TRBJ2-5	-	CATSRAPSGGADRETQYF	TGTGCCACCAGCAGAGCTCCTAGCGGGGGGGCAGACCGGGAGACCCAGTACTTC
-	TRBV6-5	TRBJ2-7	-	CASHSRQVTYEQYF	TGTGCCAGCCATAGTCGACAGGTTACCTACGAGCAGTACTTC
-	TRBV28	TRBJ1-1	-	CASARGRLTEAFF	TGTGCCAGCGCCCGGGGGAGGCTCACTGAAGCTTTCTTT
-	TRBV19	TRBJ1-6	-	CASSIGQGYSPLHF	TGTGCCAGTAGCATCGGGCAGGGGTATTCACCCCTCCACTTT
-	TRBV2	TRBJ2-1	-	CASSEDGVRNEQFF	TGTGCCAGCAGTGAAGACGGGGTGCGCAATGAGCAGTTCTTC
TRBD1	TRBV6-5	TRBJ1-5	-	CASKLTGAGNQPQHF	TGTGCCAGCAAACTTACAGGGGCGGGCAATCAGCCCCAGCATTTT
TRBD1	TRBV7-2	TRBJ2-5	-	CASSWTGGGETQYF	TGTGCCAGCAGCTGGACAGGGGGCGGGGAGACCCAGTACTTC
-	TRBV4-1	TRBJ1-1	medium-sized	CASSRPGSEAFF	TGCGCCAGCAGCCGCCCAGGGTCTGAAGCTTTCTTT
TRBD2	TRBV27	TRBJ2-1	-	CASSWTSGTQFF	TGTGCCAGCAGTTGGACTAGCGGGACCCAGTTCTTC
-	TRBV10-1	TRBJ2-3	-	CASSESGADTQYF	TGCGCCAGCAGTGAGTCAGGAGCAGATACGCAGTATTTT
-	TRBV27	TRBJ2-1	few	CASSLLRGGRGPSYNEQFF	TGTGCCAGCAGTTTATTAAGGGGGGGGCGGGGGCCCTCCTACAATGAGCAGTTCTTC
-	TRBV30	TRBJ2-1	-	CAWSVLVGSEQFF	TGTGCCTGGAGTGTTCTGGTTGGTAGTGAGCAGTTCTTC
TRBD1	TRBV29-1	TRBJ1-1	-	CSVPFRGPNTEAFF	TGCAGCGTTCCTTTCAGGGGGCCTAACACTGAAGCTTTCTTT
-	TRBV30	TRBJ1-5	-	CAWSVRGGGNQPQHF	TGTGCCTGGAGTGTAAGAGGGGGAGGCAATCAGCCCCAGCATTTT
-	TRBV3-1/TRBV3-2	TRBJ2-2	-	CASRFEGFNTGELFF	TGTGCCAGCAGGTTCGAGGGTTTTAACACCGGGGAGCTGTTTTTT
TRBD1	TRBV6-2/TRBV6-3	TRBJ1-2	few	CASSYAGGGRYTF	TGTGCCAGCAGTTACGCAGGGGGCGGTCGCTACACCTTC
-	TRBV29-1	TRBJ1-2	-	CSVPHTYGYTF	TGCAGCGTCCCCCACACCTATGGCTACACCTTC
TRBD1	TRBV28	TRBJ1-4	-	CASSLTGIFEKLFF	TGTGCCAGCAGTTTGACAGGGATTTTTGAAAAACTGTTTTTT
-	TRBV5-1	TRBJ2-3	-	CASSGGRLVTDTQYF	TGCGCCAGCAGCGGCGGTAGGCTAGTCACAGATACGCAGTATTTT
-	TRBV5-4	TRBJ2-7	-	CASSADYASSYEQYF	TGTGCCAGCAGCGCCGACTACGCGAGCTCCTACGAGCAGTACTTC
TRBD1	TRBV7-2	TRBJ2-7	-	CASSPTGGLLEQYF	TGTGCCAGCAGCCCCACAGGGGGCCTACTCGAGCAGTACTTC
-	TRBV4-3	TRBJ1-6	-	CASSQDGIRDLFYNSPLHF	TGCGCCAGCAGCCAAGATGGAATCAGGGATCTCTTCTATAATTCACCCCTCCACTTT
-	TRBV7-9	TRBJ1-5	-	CASSLAGGGQPQHF	TGTGCCAGCAGCTTAGCAGGGGGGGGTCAGCCCCAGCATTTT
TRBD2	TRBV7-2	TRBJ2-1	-	CASSLWGRGYSYNEQFF	TGTGCCAGCAGCTTATGGGGGAGGGGATACTCCTACAATGAGCAGTTCTTC
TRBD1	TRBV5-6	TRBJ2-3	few	CASSSLDRATDTQYF	TGTGCCAGCAGCTCCCTGGACAGGGCAACAGATACGCAGTATTTT
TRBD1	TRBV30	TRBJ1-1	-	CAWSVGQGANTEAFF	TGTGCCTGGAGTGTGGGACAGGGGGCGAACACTGAAGCTTTCTTT
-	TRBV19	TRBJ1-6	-	CATQESGPLHF	TGTGCCACCCAGGAGAGCGGTCCCCTCCACTTT
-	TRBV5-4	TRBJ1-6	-	CASSLANRVSPLHF	TGTGCCAGCAGCTTGGCGAACAGGGTTTCACCCCTCCACTTT
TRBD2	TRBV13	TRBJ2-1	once	CASSASYREGQSSSYNEQFF	TGTGCCAGCAGTGCAAGTTATCGGGAGGGCCAGAGTTCCTCCTACAATGAGCAGTTCTTC
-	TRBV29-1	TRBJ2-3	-	CSGRTDTQYF	TGCAGCGGGCGCACAGATACGCAGTATTTT
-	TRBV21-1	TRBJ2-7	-	CASGGGSYEQYF	TGTGCCAGCGGGGGGGGATCCTACGAGCAGTACTTC
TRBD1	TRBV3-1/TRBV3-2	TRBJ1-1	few	CASSQDGGDRGYEAFF	TGTGCCAGCAGCCAAGATGGTGGGGACAGGGGATATGAAGCTTTCTTT
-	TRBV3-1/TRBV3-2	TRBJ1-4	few	CASSQDWQATNEKLFF	TGTGCCAGCAGCCAAGATTGGCAGGCAACTAATGAAAAACTGTTTTTT
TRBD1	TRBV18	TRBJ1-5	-	CASSPRDRVEPQHF	TGTGCCAGCTCACCACGGGACAGGGTAGAGCCCCAGCATTTT
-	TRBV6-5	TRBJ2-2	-	CASSSPGAPHTGELFF	TGTGCCAGCAGTTCACCTGGGGCTCCCCACACCGGGGAGCTGTTTTTT
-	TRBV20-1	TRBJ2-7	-	CSASKGRGIRNSYEQYF	TGCAGTGCTAGTAAGGGAAGGGGCATTCGCAACTCCTACGAGCAGTACTTC
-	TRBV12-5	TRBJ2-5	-	CASGLAPGIREETQYF	TGTGCTAGTGGTTTGGCTCCGGGGATCCGTGAGGAGACCCAGTACTTC
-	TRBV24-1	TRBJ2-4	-	CATSDQNRPAEQYF	TGTGCCACCAGTGATCAAAACCGCCCGGCGGAACAGTACTTC
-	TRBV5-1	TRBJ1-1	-	CASSLGQPNTEAFF	TGCGCCAGCAGCTTGGGACAGCCAAACACTGAAGCTTTCTTT
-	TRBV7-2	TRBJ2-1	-	CASSLAVTLTYNEQFF	TGTGCCAGCAGCTTAGCGGTTACGCTAACCTACAATGAGCAGTTCTTC
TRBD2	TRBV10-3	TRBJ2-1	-	CAISESEETSGREQFF	TGTGCCATCAGTGAGTCGGAGGAGACTAGCGGGAGGGAGCAGTTCTTC
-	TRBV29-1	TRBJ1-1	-	CSAREGGANTEAFF	TGCAGCGCCCGAGAGGGGGGGGCGAACACTGAAGCTTTCTTT
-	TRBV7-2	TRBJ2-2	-	CASSPGDFHTGELFF	TGTGCCAGCAGCCCGGGGGATTTCCACACCGGGGAGCTGTTTTTT
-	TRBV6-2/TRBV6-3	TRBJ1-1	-	CASSLTSGALNTEAFF	TGTGCCAGCAGCTTAACTAGCGGGGCCCTGAACACTGAAGCTTTCTTT
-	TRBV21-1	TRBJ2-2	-	CASSKIFSYGGNRRRELFF	TGTGCCAGCAGCAAAATTTTTTCCTACGGGGGGAATAGACGGAGGGAGCTGTTTTTT
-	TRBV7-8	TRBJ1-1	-	CASRARVNTEAFF	TGTGCCAGCAGAGCCCGAGTGAACACTGAAGCTTTCTTT
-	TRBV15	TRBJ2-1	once	CATPPPRGLSGEQFF	TGTGCCACTCCCCCCCCCAGGGGCCTGTCAGGTGAGCAGTTCTTC
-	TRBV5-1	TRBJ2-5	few	CASSPTPGQETQYF	TGCGCCAGCAGCCCCACCCCGGGCCAAGAGACCCAGTACTTC
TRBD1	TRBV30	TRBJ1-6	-	CAWSVQGDNSPLHF	TGTGCCTGGAGTGTACAGGGGGATAATTCACCCCTCCACTTT
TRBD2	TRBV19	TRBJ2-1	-	CASSRTPITSGRGNEQFF	TGTGCCAGTAGCCGAACCCCAATTACTAGCGGGAGGGGTAATGAGCAGTTCTTC
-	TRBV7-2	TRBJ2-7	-	CASSLGPGSYEQYF	TGTGCCAGCAGCTTAGGTCCGGGAAGCTACGAGCAGTACTTC
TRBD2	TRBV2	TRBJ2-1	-	CASSERRLAAYNEQFF	TGTGCCAGCAGTGAACGCCGACTAGCGGCTTACAATGAGCAGTTCTTC